This entry is about one T cell receptor (beta chain). Antigen unknown. Clones were sequenced by immunoSEQ multiplex PCR, and TCRdb holds only the in-frame ones, with some missing. The data hold approximately 92,000 clones, with roughly nine tenths observed a single time. The sample belongs to a study of T cell responses to AZD1222 COVID-19 vaccine. The junction had 2 bases not matched to a gene; V was cut back by 1 base and J by 0 bases. This CDR3 has 16 amino acids. Germline V lookup: CDR1 SGHRS, CDR2 YFSETQ. Study outcomes and limitations: It should be noted that donors were predominantly white British and more often female, and clonal diversity was possibly underestimated. At baseline, seropositivity was found in only six or seven AZD1222 recipients.

The specimen comprised peripheral blood, sampled on day 0 of AZD1222 vaccination. The rearrangement links TRBV5-1 to TRBJ2-1, with 9 bases matching TRBD2. The clonotype originates from an adult in good health. The CDR3 region is CASSLPSGISYNEQFF. In nucleotides, the CDR3 is TGCGCCAGCAGCTTGCCTAGCGGGATCTCCTACAATGAGCAGTTCTTC.